Listed below are T cell receptor beta chains from one sample, sequenced in a study of blood T cell repertoires in COVID-19. Sequenced by immunoSEQ multiplex PCR; TCRdb stores in-frame clones only, minus some. The data show 200,000 to 250,000 clones, with roughly 87% seen just once and roughly 12% held by the top ten. Sequenced sample: peripheral blood. These TCRs come from a woman aged 18-29 years who had recovered from COVID-19. Each CDR3 is given with its conserved first and last residue. Each record gives: D gene, clone size, J gene, V gene, CDR3 DNA, CDR3 protein. D genes are given only for firm matches. Where a row states a size, it is once, few, many or the class of an expanded clone; other rows omit it.

d_call: -; clone_size: -; j_call: TRBJ1-1; v_call: TRBV19; cdr3_nt: TGTGCCAGTAGTATATCAGGGAACACTGAAGCTTTCTTT; cdr3_aa: CASSISGNTEAFF
d_call: -; clone_size: -; j_call: TRBJ2-7; v_call: TRBV12-3/TRBV12-4; cdr3_nt: TGTGCCAGCACCTGGCCCTCGGGCTACGAGCAGTACTTC; cdr3_aa: CASTWPSGYEQYF
d_call: -; clone_size: -; j_call: TRBJ1-1; v_call: TRBV27; cdr3_nt: TGTGCCAGCAGTTTCGGTCCAGGGGTAGCTTTCTTT; cdr3_aa: CASSFGPGVAFF
d_call: TRBD1; clone_size: -; j_call: TRBJ2-3; v_call: TRBV14; cdr3_nt: TGTGCCAGCAGCCAAGAAGGCGGGACAGGGGATACGCAGTATTTT; cdr3_aa: CASSQEGGTGDTQYF
d_call: TRBD1; clone_size: -; j_call: TRBJ2-2; v_call: TRBV29-1; cdr3_nt: TGCAGCGGGAGACAGGGGCGCGGCGGGGAGCTGTTTTTT; cdr3_aa: CSGRQGRGGELFF
d_call: -; clone_size: -; j_call: TRBJ2-5; v_call: TRBV7-7; cdr3_nt: TGTGCCAGCAGCTTAGATCAGGGTACGTGGGAGACCCAGTACTTC; cdr3_aa: CASSLDQGTWETQYF
d_call: TRBD2; clone_size: -; j_call: TRBJ2-1; v_call: TRBV2; cdr3_nt: TGTGCCAGCGGACTAGCGGGAGTCAATGAGCAGTTCTTC; cdr3_aa: CASGLAGVNEQFF
d_call: TRBD1; clone_size: -; j_call: TRBJ1-2; v_call: TRBV29-1; cdr3_nt: TGCAGCGCATCGGGACAGGGGATGAGGGGCTACACCTTC; cdr3_aa: CSASGQGMRGYTF
d_call: -; clone_size: many; j_call: TRBJ2-7; v_call: TRBV27; cdr3_nt: TGTGCCAGCAGTTTATCCGGTCCCTACGAGCAGTACTTC; cdr3_aa: CASSLSGPYEQYF
d_call: -; clone_size: -; j_call: TRBJ1-1; v_call: TRBV6-1; cdr3_nt: TGTGCCAGCAGTGAATCCCTTATGAACACTGAAGCTTTCTTT; cdr3_aa: CASSESLMNTEAFF
d_call: TRBD2; clone_size: -; j_call: TRBJ2-7; v_call: TRBV4-1; cdr3_nt: TGCGCCAGCAGCCCCTACGTGGGGGGGATCGAGCAGTACTTC; cdr3_aa: CASSPYVGGIEQYF
d_call: -; clone_size: -; j_call: TRBJ2-5; v_call: TRBV25-1; cdr3_nt: TGTGCCAGCAGGAGGGCGGGAGAGACCCAGTACTTC; cdr3_aa: CASRRAGETQYF
d_call: TRBD1; clone_size: -; j_call: TRBJ2-7; v_call: TRBV6-5; cdr3_nt: TGTGCCAGCAGTTACGGACAGGGGGCCGAGCAGTACTTC; cdr3_aa: CASSYGQGAEQYF
d_call: TRBD1; clone_size: -; j_call: TRBJ1-4; v_call: TRBV14; cdr3_nt: TGTGCCAGCAGCCAAGGCAGGGGGCCTAATGAAAAACTGTTTTTT; cdr3_aa: CASSQGRGPNEKLFF
d_call: TRBD1; clone_size: once; j_call: TRBJ1-2; v_call: TRBV7-8; cdr3_nt: TGTGCCAGCAGTCACCGGACAGGGCGTAACTATGGCTACACCTTC; cdr3_aa: CASSHRTGRNYGYTF
d_call: TRBD2; clone_size: many; j_call: TRBJ2-7; v_call: TRBV6-2/TRBV6-3; cdr3_nt: TGTGCCAGCAGTTGGGGACTAGAAACTGCCGAGCAGTACTTC; cdr3_aa: CASSWGLETAEQYF
d_call: -; clone_size: -; j_call: TRBJ1-1; v_call: TRBV11-1; cdr3_nt: TGTGCCAGCAGCTCGCCCCGAACAGATAACACTGAAGCTTTCTTT; cdr3_aa: CASSSPRTDNTEAFF
d_call: -; clone_size: -; j_call: TRBJ2-7; v_call: TRBV19; cdr3_nt: TGTGCCAGTAGTACAGGGCGGGAGCAGTACTTC; cdr3_aa: CASSTGREQYF
d_call: TRBD1; clone_size: -; j_call: TRBJ2-5; v_call: TRBV19; cdr3_nt: TGTGCCAGTAGTGCCGGGACAGGCCGGGGAGAGACCCAGTACTTC; cdr3_aa: CASSAGTGRGETQYF
d_call: TRBD1; clone_size: -; j_call: TRBJ2-7; v_call: TRBV6-5; cdr3_nt: TGTGCCAGCAGTTACTCGACAGGGGACCACGAGCAGTACTTC; cdr3_aa: CASSYSTGDHEQYF
d_call: TRBD1; clone_size: once; j_call: TRBJ1-4; v_call: TRBV5-4; cdr3_nt: TGTGCCAGCAGCGCAACCGGGACAGAAAATGAAAAACTGTTTTTT; cdr3_aa: CASSATGTENEKLFF
d_call: -; clone_size: -; j_call: TRBJ1-3; v_call: TRBV11-2; cdr3_nt: TGTGCCAGCAGCTTCGGGACTGGTGGAAACACCATATATTTT; cdr3_aa: CASSFGTGGNTIYF
d_call: -; clone_size: -; j_call: TRBJ1-1; v_call: TRBV10-3; cdr3_nt: TGTGCCATCAGAATTAACAATGAAGCTTTCTTT; cdr3_aa: CAIRINNEAFF
d_call: TRBD2; clone_size: -; j_call: TRBJ2-1; v_call: TRBV27; cdr3_nt: TGTGCCAGCAGTTTATCGTCGGGGGAGGGGACTAGCGGGAGACGAGCGTACAATGAGCAGTTCTTC; cdr3_aa: CASSLSSGEGTSGRRAYNEQFF
d_call: -; clone_size: -; j_call: TRBJ2-5; v_call: TRBV7-2; cdr3_nt: TGTGCCAGCAGCCCTCGAGAGACCCAGTACTTC; cdr3_aa: CASSPRETQYF
d_call: -; clone_size: -; j_call: TRBJ1-3; v_call: TRBV7-2; cdr3_nt: TGTGCCAGCAGCCCGGGACTCCTCTCTGGAAACACCATATATTTT; cdr3_aa: CASSPGLLSGNTIYF
d_call: -; clone_size: -; j_call: TRBJ1-1; v_call: TRBV12-3/TRBV12-4; cdr3_nt: TGTGCCACCGGTTGGAACACTGAAGCTTTCTTT; cdr3_aa: CATGWNTEAFF